The 25 T cell receptor beta chains below were found in one sample sequenced in a study of T cell responses to AZD1222 COVID-19 vaccine listed by TCRdb under 2021. The receptor library was made with the immunoSEQ multiplex PCR assay. Entries here come from immuneACCESS through TCRdb and include only in-frame sequences with V and J called. Some clones fail to appear in such tables; in the studies checked, an unresolved V gene covers under half of the shortfall, and the cause of the remainder is unknown. The sample records 110,000 to 150,000 clones, around 89% of which are singletons. The top ten clonotypes cover 4.7% of the sample. What this sample's time point label stands for: baseline before first vaccination. The sample in question was peripheral blood, obtained on day 0 of AZD1222 vaccination. All receptors come from an adult in good health.

The V gene is TRBV2, the J gene TRBJ2-3; tentative D call: TRBD1 (5 bases). The CDR3 has 14 residues. V dropped 6 bases and J dropped 0 bases, with 10 bases sitting between them. Germline lookup yields CDR1 SNHLY and CDR2 FYNNEI. The CDR3 nucleotides are TGTGCCAGCAGCCAGGGTTCCAGCACAGATACGCAGTATTTT. It yields the protein CASSQGSSTDTQYF.

The J gene is TRBJ2-4, the V gene TRBV6-5, with 9 bases fitting TRBD2. V was clipped by 6 bases and J by 7 bases; unmatched bases: 10. Germline V gene data show CDR1 as MNHEY and CDR2 as SVGAGI. CDR3 length: 15 residues. The CDR3 coding sequence is TGTGCCAGCAGGTTGGTGGCGGGAGGGCCGAACATTCAGTACTTC. Translated, it gives CASRLVAGGPNIQYF.

Comments on this clone: In the same sample, other DNA sequences code for this CDR3. The J gene is TRBJ1-2, the V gene TRBV27; D not certain. CDR1 and CDR2 (germline): MNHEY, SMNVEV (reference sequence). CDR3 size: 14 residues. Trimming removed 2 bases at V and 1 base at J, with 8 bases between. This CDR3 reads CASSLRAGNYGYTF. Written as DNA, the CDR3 is TGTGCCAGCAGTTTAAGGGCGGGTAACTATGGCTACACCTTC.

The chain carries TRBV27 and TRBJ2-7, with 11 positions matching TRBD2. Germline trimming cut 3 bases from V and 1 base from J; bases unmatched to any gene: 8. Germline CDR1 reads MNHEY; CDR2 reads SMNVEV (reference sequence). The CDR3 covers 17 residues. CDR3 bases: TGTGCCAGCAGTTTTTTTCCGAGACTAGCGGGATCCTACGAGCAGTACTTC. Amino acids: CASSFFPRLAGSYEQYF.

This sequence joins TRBV5-6 and TRBJ2-1, with TRBD2 matching over 9 bases. Germline V lookup: CDR1 SGHDT, CDR2 YYEEEE. V dropped 0 bases and J dropped 6; count of bases not matched to a gene: 4. CDR3 length: 15 residues. In DNA form, the CDR3 reads TGTGCCAGCAGCTTGGTCGCGGGGGGGCTCAATGAGCAGTTCTTC. Translating gives CASSLVAGGLNEQFF.

The J gene is TRBJ2-1, the V gene TRBV5-1; D may be TRBD1 or TRBD2 (5 bases each). The V end lost 6 bases, the J end lost 6 bases, and 13 bases lay between the germline ends. Germline assignment: CDR1 SGHRS and CDR2 YFSETQ. There are 13 residues in the CDR3. CDR3 nucleotides: TGCGCCAGCAAAATTACCGGGACCAATGAGCAGTTCTTC. Residues: CASKITGTNEQFF.

V usage is TRBV20-1 and J usage is TRBJ2-4; tentative D call: TRBD2 (5 bases). V was trimmed by 3 bases and J by 3 bases, leaving 27 bases between them. Germline loops: CDR1 DFQATT, CDR2 SNEGSKA (reference sequence). There are 19 residues in the CDR3. CDR3 sequence (DNA): TGCAGTGCTAGTAATTCTCAAAGTTGGGCCCCCGGGGACAAAAACATTCAGTACTTC. It yields the protein CSASNSQSWAPGDKNIQYF.

This chain uses TRBV13 with TRBJ1-2; a possible D gene is TRBD1 (6 bases). V was trimmed by 2 bases and J by 8 bases, leaving 9 bases between them. The CDR3 is 12 amino acids. Germline CDR1 and CDR2: PRHDT and FYEKMQ (reference sequence). CDR3 nucleotides: TGTGCCAGCAGCTTATTGGGGGGCGGCTACACCTTC. This gives the protein CASSLLGGGYTF.

The V and J genes are TRBV25-1 and TRBJ1-2; D not resolved. The ends were cut back, 4 bases at V and 7 bases at J, with 10 bases in the middle. Germline assignment: CDR1 MGHDK and CDR2 SYGVNS. The CDR3 runs to 12 residues. CDR3 residues: CASSVGSGGYTF. The CDR3 nucleotides are TGTGCCAGCAGTGTGGGGTCCGGTGGCTACACCTTC.

This clone was observed a handful of times. V gene TRBV15 combines with J gene TRBJ2-6, with D tentatively TRBD1 (5 bases). The germline gives CDR1 LNHNV, CDR2 YYDKDF (reference sequence). The CDR3 consists of 15 residues. With 4 bases removed from V and 0 bases from J, the gap between germline ends came to 7 bases. Here the CDR3 reads CATSKDSSGANVLTF. The CDR3 coding sequence is TGTGCCACCAGCAAAGACAGCTCTGGGGCCAACGTCCTGACTTTC.

The genes are TRBV6-5 and TRBJ2-5, with D possibly being TRBD1 or TRBD2 (6 bases each). The CDR3 has 13 residues. Between the trimmed V and J ends, which lost 8 bases and 5 bases, there was a span of 15 bases. Germline V lookup: CDR1 MNHEY, CDR2 SVGAGI. As DNA, the CDR3 is TGTGCCAGCGGCTTGACTAGGGGGGAGACCCAGTACTTC. Protein sequence: CASGLTRGETQYF.

The rearrangement joins TRBV3-1 (or the pseudogene TRBV3-2) to TRBJ2-7, with 12 nucleotides matching TRBD1. In germline, CDR1 is LGHDT, CDR2 YNNKEL (reference sequence). J gave up 6 bases and V 1 base, and 4 bases lay outside the gene matches. The CDR3 loop spans 15 amino acids. The CDR3 coding sequence is TGTGCCAGCAGCCAAGCAGGGACAGGGGGCGTCGAGCAGTACTTC. Amino acid sequence: CASSQAGTGGVEQYF.

This rearrangement joins TRBV7-2 to TRBJ1-4; D uncertain. The CDR3 contains 12 residues. V lost 5 bases and J lost 5, with 6 bases in between. CDR1 is SGHTA and CDR2 is FQGNSA in the germline V gene. The CDR3 loop is CASSRMNEKLFF. Written as DNA, the CDR3 is TGTGCCAGCAGCCGGATGAATGAAAAACTGTTTTTT.

This chain links TRBV5-1 with TRBJ2-7; no definite D call. The CDR3 has 15 amino acids. Germline V gene lookup returns CDR1 SGHRS and CDR2 YFSETQ. Trimming left V 5 bases short and J 0 bases short, with 15 bases between. The CDR3 region is CASRSVFRSSYEQYF. CDR3 DNA: TGCGCCAGCAGGTCAGTATTTAGGAGCTCCTACGAGCAGTACTTC.

The J gene is TRBJ2-1, the V gene TRBV27, with D perhaps assigned TRBD1 or TRBD2 (5 bases each). CDR1 MNHEY and CDR2 SMNVEV come from the germline V gene (reference sequence). The CDR3 sequence is 15 residues long. Trimming removed 7 bases from V and 2 bases from J, with 15 bases in between. CDR3 sequence reads: CASKFTGDPYNEQFF. The CDR3 region has the DNA TGTGCCAGCAAATTTACTGGGGACCCCTACAATGAGCAGTTCTTC.

V and J are TRBV6-2 or TRBV6-3 and TRBJ2-5; D perhaps matches TRBD2 (7 bases). The CDR3 has 14 residues. Per germline, CDR1 MNHEY and CDR2 SVGEGT. The germline V and J ends were trimmed by 5 bases and 4 bases, with 14 bases remaining between them. Here the CDR3 reads CASSTTRGGETQYF. CDR3 sequence (DNA): TGTGCCAGCAGTACGACGAGGGGGGGAGAGACCCAGTACTTC.

The CDR3 nucleotides are TGTGCCAGCAGTTCTCTAGTAGCGGGCGCCCGGGAGACCCAGTACTTC. Its protein is CASSSLVAGARETQYF. The gene calls are TRBV27 and TRBJ2-5; 7 nucleotides agree with TRBD2. The CDR3 consists of 16 residues. Germline V CDR1 and CDR2: MNHEY, SMNVEV (reference sequence). With 4 bases clipped from V and 5 bases from J, the junction kept 13 bases outside the gene matches.

This chain links TRBV19 with TRBJ2-1, with 9 bases lining up with TRBD2. Trimming removed 5 bases from V and 0 bases from J; junction bases left unmatched: 5. This CDR3 region has 16 residues. Germline loops: CDR1 LNHDA, CDR2 SQIVND (reference sequence). The CDR3 coding sequence is TGTGCCAGTAGTCCTAGCGGGGCGAGCTCCTACAATGAGCAGTTCTTC. Its translation: CASSPSGASSYNEQFF.

The chain couples TRBV3-1 (or the pseudogene TRBV3-2) to TRBJ2-1; 16 bases are shared with TRBD2. V lost 5 bases and J lost 6; bases outside the gene matches: 10. There are 18 residues in the CDR3. The germline V gene has CDR1 LGHDT and CDR2 YNNKEL (reference sequence). CDR3 sequence reads: CASSLGTSGRVQGNEQFF. CDR3 DNA: TGTGCCAGCAGCTTGGGGACTAGCGGGAGGGTTCAGGGCAATGAGCAGTTCTTC.

The chain carries TRBV24-1 and TRBJ2-2; D ambiguous. The V end was cut by 3 bases, the J end by 4 bases, with 11 bases between. Germline CDR1 and CDR2: KGHDR and SFDVKD. This CDR3 is built from 15 residues. The CDR3 bases are TGTGCCACCAGTGATCCGAAGTCGGCCACCGGGGAGCTGTTTTTT. This sequence encodes CATSDPKSATGELFF.

The rearrangement joins TRBV28 to TRBJ2-4; a possible D gene is TRBD2 (5 bases). V lost 3 bases, J lost 1 base, and 13 bases lay in between. The V gene's germline CDR1 is MDHEN and CDR2 SYDVKM. The CDR3 covers 16 residues. DNA of the CDR3: TGTGCCAGCAGTTTCTTGGGGAGTAAGGCCAAAAACATTCAGTACTTC. It encodes CASSFLGSKAKNIQYF.

The rearrangement joins TRBV27 to TRBJ1-2, with no clear D. Germline V gene data show CDR1 as MNHEY and CDR2 as SMNVEV (reference sequence). The CDR3 length is 13 residues. V lost 2 bases to trimming and J lost 8 bases, with 12 bases between them. The CDR3 DNA reads TGTGCCAGCAGTTTAGCGGGTACCTGGGGCTACACCTTC. This gives the protein CASSLAGTWGYTF.

This chain uses TRBV9 with TRBJ2-3; 7 nucleotides agree with TRBD1. The V segment lost 3 bases and the J segment 4 bases; nucleotides outside the gene matches: 11. Looked up from germline, CDR1 is SGDLS and CDR2 is YYNGEE. The CDR3 extends over 16 amino acids. As DNA, the CDR3 is TGTGCCAGCAGCGAGACAGGGAACTTTTATCCAGATACGCAGTATTTT. Protein: CASSETGNFYPDTQYF.

The chain joins TRBV27 to TRBJ1-4; D call uncertain. Trimming pared 2 bases from V and 8 bases from J, leaving 18 bases between. The CDR3 contains 16 residues. Germline-derived CDR1 and CDR2 are MNHEY and SMNVEV (reference sequence). As DNA, the CDR3 is TGTGCCAGCAGTTTACGAGCCACAGACGGACGGGAAAAACTGTTTTTT. This codes for CASSLRATDGREKLFF. The full variable domain, rest sourced from reference TRBV27 and TRBJ1-4, is EAQVTQNPRYLITVTGKKLTVTCSQNMNHEYMSWYRQDPGLGLRQIYYSMNVEVTDKGDVPEGYKVSRKEKRNFPLILESPSPNQTSLYFCASSLRATDGREKLFFGSGTQLSVL.

The chain is built from TRBV7-2 and TRBJ2-5; maybe TRBD1 (5 bases). CDR3 size: 15 residues. V was clipped by 3 bases and J by 0 bases, with 11 bases between them. Germline assignment: CDR1 SGHTA and CDR2 FQGNSA. This CDR3 is CASSFGRQHQETQYF. In DNA, the CDR3 is TGTGCCAGCAGCTTCGGCAGACAGCACCAAGAGACCCAGTACTTC.